This T cell receptor beta chain was captured in a study of shared clonotypes between healthy human individuals. CDR1 MNHEY and CDR2 SVGAGI come from the germline V gene. V shed 4 bases and J shed 4 bases, with 20 bases lying between them. This CDR3 is built from 16 residues. As to this clone: The target antigen is unknown.

Study findings and constraints: Against clonotypes common to all four donors, non-shared ones had lower generation probabilities.

Both subsets, CD45RA+ naive and CD45RA-negative memory, were split from the CD4+ cells. Per the authors' pipeline: For the immunoSEQ data, sequences were junction-only without quality scores, so filtering differed. Assay used: immunoSEQ multiplex PCR; TCRdb lists only in-frame clones, some missing. D and trimming were read from the DNA, whereas the V and J calls and clone size are those reported in that table. Counted here are about 1.1 million clones, 70% to 80% occurring once; the ten biggest clones make up 0.5% to 0.65%. The sequenced sample consisted of memory CD4+ T cells from PBMCs. Specified subset: CD45RA-negative fraction. The source of this sequence is a man in his late teens or twenties in good health. Some clones in this sample may be carry-over from other donors' samples. The chain recombines TRBV6-5 with TRBJ2-7; the D gene is possibly TRBD1 (6 bases). In DNA, the CDR3 is TGTGCCAGCAGTTCCCTCTCGACGGGGACATTATACGAGCAGTACTTC. This translates into CASSSLSTGTLYEQYF.